At least ten counts were recorded for the clone carrying this TCR beta chain. What it binds is not known. This sample is drawn from a study of tumor-infiltrating lymphocytes in primary liver carcinoma. Study outcomes and limitations: Tumor specimens were characterized by a significantly higher top-250-clone fraction than blood (p = 0.039). The overlap of tumor-adjacent and tumor-blood pairs was smaller than that of tumor region pairs. CD4+ and CD8+ repertoires could not be compared in these unsorted bulk samples.

The CDR3 has 15 amino acids. The V segment lost 8 bases and the J segment 4 bases; nucleotides outside the gene matches: 7. The investigators made TCR beta cDNA from about 510 ng total RNA, using a constant-region primer. Investigators got TCR beta libraries out of three nested multiplex PCR rounds, done with slightly modified ARM-PCR. The study ran its first two PCR rounds for 9 to 10 cycles each, using TRBV1-TRBV30 forward primers and a C-beta reverse primer. One entry per CDR3 protein results from TCRdb running MiXCR on the multiplex PCR reads. The data contain fewer than 250,000 distinct CDR3 sequences, approximately 64% of them singletons. Blood RNA was derived from unsorted whole blood, and germline DNA was extracted too.

J is TRBJ2-2 and V is TRBV12-3 or TRBV12-4, with TRBD1 matching over 10 bases. This clonotype was sampled from a woman in her fifties or sixties with primary liver carcinoma and hepatitis B virus infection. Input material: peripheral blood. CDR3 protein: CASGETGGTTGELFF. CDR3 coding DNA: TGTGCCAGCGGGGAGACAGGGGGCACCACCGGGGAGCTGTTTTTT.